This TCR beta chain was identified during a study of blood T cells in healthy people across ages. The use of a sample-barcoded 5' primer and a J-beta primer mix characterized a second PCR of about 6 to 12 cycles. Any given sample supplied a minimum of 2.5 million CDR3-containing paired-end reads. TCRdb independently ran MiXCR on the 5' RACE reads; one entry per CDR3 protein. Here the sample spans about 700,000 distinct CDR3 sequences, less than 40% being singletons. The CDR3 has 18 residues. V shed 0 bases and J 8 bases; nucleotides not matched to a gene: 15. Germline values: CDR1 GTSNPN, CDR2 SVGIG (reference sequence). This clonotype was detected many times.

Sequencing input: blood. This receptor was identified in a woman older than 75 in good health. This rearrangement joins TRBV30 to TRBJ2-1, with TRBD2 matching 11 bases. CDR3 in amino acids: CAWSVLTSGARGTDEQFF. The CDR3 nucleotides read TGTGCCTGGAGTGTACTGACTAGCGGGGCCCGCGGAACCGATGAGCAGTTCTTC.